A selection of T cell receptor beta chains follows, all from one sample in a study of post-analysis software for immune sequencing data. TCRdb reprocessed the PCR reads via MiXCR and lists one record per CDR3 protein. The table lists hundreds of thousands of distinct CDR3 sequences, 25% to 30% of them singletons. The sequencing sample was made of blood. The receptors were sampled from a girl aged 5-17 years with multiple sclerosis. Each CDR3 is given with its conserved first and last residue. The D gene is left open where the match is weak. Not all rows give a size; the values are once, few, many and, for expanded clones, a class.

D,size,J,V,CDR3,DNA
TRBD2,few,TRBJ2-7,TRBV20-1,CSASSGLAGDGQYF,TGCAGTGCTAGTTCGGGACTAGCGGGAGACGGGCAGTACTTC
NA,NA,TRBJ2-5,TRBV28,CASSAQGTQYF,TGTGCCAGCAGTGCTCAAGGGACCCAGTACTTC
NA,NA,TRBJ2-1,TRBV19,CAGSITGRRLSSYNEQFF,TGTGCCGGTAGTATCACGGGACGGCGACTGAGCTCCTACAATGAGCAGTTCTTC
NA,few,TRBJ2-7,TRBV6-5,CASKTGHSSSYEQYF,TGTGCCAGCAAAACGGGACACTCCAGCTCCTACGAGCAGTACTTC
TRBD2,once,TRBJ2-3,TRBV2,CASSIADGLAGFGGTQYF,TGTGCCAGCAGTATCGCGGACGGACTAGCGGGATTCGGTGGCACGCAGTATTTT
TRBD1,NA,TRBJ1-2,TRBV7-2,CASSWRQGSYTF,TGTGCCAGCAGCTGGAGACAGGGGAGCTACACCTTC
TRBD2,few,TRBJ2-5,TRBV20-1,CSASLVAGGVETQYF,TGCAGTGCTAGCCTGGTAGCGGGAGGGGTAGAGACCCAGTACTTC
NA,NA,TRBJ2-3,TRBV7-9,CASSFGGVTGSDTQYF,TGTGCCAGCAGCTTCGGGGGTGTGACAGGGTCAGATACGCAGTATTTT
NA,NA,TRBJ2-1,TRBV20-1,CSAREGRAYNEQFF,TGCAGTGCTAGAGAGGGCAGGGCCTACAATGAGCAGTTCTTC
NA,NA,TRBJ1-4,TRBV7-2,CASSRKSWEKLFF,TGTGCCAGCAGCCGCAAATCGTGGGAAAAACTGTTTTTT
NA,NA,TRBJ2-2,TRBV6-6,CASIGDTGELFF,TGTGCCAGCATTGGCGACACCGGGGAGCTGTTTTTT
NA,NA,TRBJ1-2,TRBV27,CASSAHIERSNYGYTF,TGTGCCAGCAGTGCTCATATAGAGAGATCTAACTATGGCTACACCTTC
TRBD1,few,TRBJ2-1,TRBV10-3,CAISEQGQYYNEQFF,TGTGCCATCAGTGAGCAGGGACAGTATTACAATGAGCAGTTCTTC
NA,NA,TRBJ1-2,TRBV4-2,CASSQEATNYGYTF,TGTGCCAGCAGCCAAGAGGCTACCAACTATGGCTACACCTTC
NA,NA,TRBJ2-7,TRBV20-1,CSASQGTSEQYF,TGCAGTGCTAGTCAGGGAACTTCCGAGCAGTACTTC
NA,NA,TRBJ1-5,TRBV20-1,CSARRGRVGNQPQHF,TGCAGTGCTAGACGGGGAAGGGTGGGCAATCAGCCCCAGCATTTT
TRBD1,few,TRBJ1-6,TRBV7-9,CASSRTGQGSPLHF,TGTGCCAGCAGCCGGACAGGGCAAGGTTCACCCCTCCACTTT
NA,NA,TRBJ2-7,TRBV20-1,CSARGFGVSYEQYF,TGCAGTGCTAGAGGCTTCGGCGTCTCCTACGAGCAGTACTTC
NA,NA,TRBJ2-1,TRBV25-1,CASSEFGGGEQFF,TGTGCCAGCAGTGAATTTGGGGGCGGTGAGCAGTTCTTC
NA,NA,TRBJ2-3,TRBV20-1,CSAKQRVFWGDTQYF,TGCAGTGCAAAACAAAGGGTCTTCTGGGGGGATACGCAGTATTTT
NA,NA,TRBJ2-1,TRBV20-1,CSARDAAKANNEQFF,TGCAGTGCTAGAGATGCGGCTAAGGCTAATAATGAGCAGTTCTTC
TRBD1,few,TRBJ1-1,TRBV7-2,CASSLATGGNTEAFF,TGTGCCAGCAGCTTAGCGACAGGGGGGAACACTGAAGCTTTCTTT
NA,NA,TRBJ2-6,TRBV29-1,CSVRFSGANVRTF,TGCAGCGTTAGGTTCTCTGGGGCCAACGTCCGGACTTTC
TRBD1,NA,TRBJ2-1,TRBV27,CASSTWTGPYNEQFF,TGTGCCAGCAGTACCTGGACAGGTCCGTACAATGAGCAGTTCTTC
TRBD1,NA,TRBJ1-2,TRBV9,CASSIQDRGGYTF,TGTGCCAGCAGCATACAGGACAGGGGCGGCTACACCTTC
TRBD1,NA,TRBJ2-7,TRBV29-1,CSATKGTGGVYEQYF,TGCAGCGCCACGAAAGGGACAGGGGGGGTCTACGAGCAGTACTTC
TRBD1,NA,TRBJ1-1,TRBV5-5,CASSFLQGADTEAFF,TGTGCCAGCAGCTTTCTGCAGGGGGCGGACACTGAAGCTTTCTTT
TRBD1,few,TRBJ1-5,TRBV29-1,CSAQGTGGGQPQHF,TGCAGCGCCCAAGGGACAGGGGGAGGTCAGCCCCAGCATTTT
TRBD2,NA,TRBJ2-3,TRBV4-2,CASSQGVQIAGSTDTQYF,TGTGCCAGCAGCCAAGGAGTCCAGATAGCGGGAAGCACAGATACGCAGTATTTT
NA,NA,TRBJ2-1,TRBV7-9,CASSLSGTRSSYNEQFF,TGTGCCAGCAGCTTATCCGGGACTCGGAGCTCCTACAATGAGCAGTTCTTC
NA,NA,TRBJ1-2,TRBV20-1,CSARQAFGDYGYTF,TGCAGTGCTCGTCAGGCTTTTGGGGACTATGGCTACACCTTC
NA,few,TRBJ1-1,TRBV7-9,CASSRRKQVNTEAFF,TGTGCCAGCAGCCGTCGAAAACAGGTGAACACTGAAGCTTTCTTT
NA,NA,TRBJ1-5,TRBV20-1,CSARDFAGAGSNQPQHF,TGCAGTGCTAGAGATTTCGCAGGGGCGGGGAGCAATCAGCCCCAGCATTTT
TRBD2,NA,TRBJ2-5,TRBV4-2,CASSQELASGARGTQYF,TGTGCCAGCAGCCAAGAGCTGGCTAGCGGGGCACGAGGGACCCAGTACTTC
NA,NA,TRBJ1-2,TRBV9,CASSVRQAISKYGYTF,TGTGCCAGCAGCGTACGTCAGGCGATTTCTAAGTACGGCTACACCTTC
NA,NA,TRBJ2-7,TRBV20-1,CSAPETVTYEQYF,TGCAGTGCCCCTGAGACAGTTACCTACGAGCAGTACTTC
TRBD1,many,TRBJ2-3,TRBV4-3,CASSQAQGADTQYF,TGCGCCAGCAGCCAAGCCCAGGGGGCAGATACGCAGTATTTT
NA,NA,TRBJ1-5,TRBV28,CASSLSDIDQPQHF,TGTGCCAGCAGTTTATCGGACATTGATCAGCCCCAGCATTTT
TRBD1,NA,TRBJ2-2,TRBV4-1,CASSQGQGKNTGELFF,TGCGCCAGCAGCCAAGGACAGGGAAAAAACACCGGGGAGCTGTTTTTT
TRBD1,few,TRBJ2-3,TRBV5-1,CASSPQGEVDTQYF,TGCGCCAGCAGCCCACAGGGGGAAGTAGATACGCAGTATTTT
NA,few,TRBJ2-3,TRBV18,CASSPGTRASTDTQYF,TGTGCCAGCTCACCGGGCACGCGTGCTAGCACAGATACGCAGTATTTT
TRBD2,NA,TRBJ2-1,TRBV12-3/TRBV12-4,CASSEGTRHNEQFF,TGTGCCAGCAGTGAAGGGACTAGGCACAATGAGCAGTTCTTC
NA,NA,TRBJ2-5,TRBV5-1,CASNKDRGGWETQYF,TGCGCCAGCAACAAGGACAGAGGAGGTTGGGAGACCCAGTACTTC
NA,few,TRBJ1-5,TRBV20-1,CSARAMGGRAFAVQPQHF,TGCAGTGCTAGAGCAATGGGGGGCAGGGCTTTTGCAGTACAGCCCCAGCATTTT
TRBD1,NA,TRBJ1-6,TRBV6-6,CAGARGQGHSPLHF,TGTGCCGGCGCGAGGGGACAGGGCCATTCACCCCTCCACTTT
TRBD1,NA,TRBJ1-1,TRBV27,CASSFPGGAEAFF,TGTGCCAGCAGTTTTCCAGGGGGAGCTGAAGCTTTCTTT
NA,few,TRBJ1-1,TRBV20-1,CSARVTAAEAFF,TGCAGTGCTAGAGTGACAGCGGCCGAAGCTTTCTTT
NA,NA,TRBJ2-3,TRBV6-5,CASSYSFSRGPSTDTQYF,TGTGCCAGCAGTTACTCATTTTCGAGGGGACCTAGCACAGATACGCAGTATTTT
NA,few,TRBJ1-2,TRBV12-3/TRBV12-4,CASRQGDYGYTF,TGTGCCAGCAGACAGGGAGACTATGGCTACACCTTC
TRBD2,NA,TRBJ2-2,TRBV4-1,CASSQGSGGTGELFF,TGCGCCAGCAGCCAGGGGTCGGGGGGAACCGGGGAGCTGTTTTTT
NA,NA,TRBJ1-6,TRBV6-5,CASSTRQASYNSPLHF,TGTGCCAGCAGTACTAGACAGGCATCTTATAATTCACCCCTCCACTTT
NA,NA,TRBJ2-5,TRBV6-1,CASSEIGGWETQYF,TGTGCCAGCAGTGAAATTGGGGGATGGGAGACCCAGTACTTC
NA,few,TRBJ1-2,TRBV20-1,CSAREKQGGAYGYTF,TGCAGTGCTAGAGAGAAGCAAGGGGGAGCTTATGGCTACACCTTC